This T cell receptor beta chain was observed in a study of T cells in Graves' hyperthyroidism and ophthalmopathy. Background on the study: Blood was drawn when the patient was first diagnosed and still untreated. Findings and limits, study-wide: The blood repertoire included most of the expanded thyroid clonotypes above 0.001.

Any symptoms of ophthalmopathy came after the first hyperthyroidism diagnosis, from which the blood sample dates. J was trimmed by 1 base and V by 1 base; bases with no gene match: 12. The CDR3 is 19 residues long. Germline-derived CDR1 and CDR2 are LGHDT and YNNKEL (reference sequence). This clonotype has only a few counts. The antigen is unknown. It was RNA transcripts that yielded the amplified TCR beta CDR3 regions. The study used the HTBI primer set for a first-round RT-PCR of the TCR CDR3. In TCRdb, the multiplex PCR reads were re-called with MiXCR into one record per CDR3 protein. This table holds 150,000 or so distinct CDR3 sequences, approximately 9% found once.

Sequenced: blood. This chain connects TRBV3-1 to TRBJ2-2, with 7 bases fitting TRBD2. This sequence was found in a woman under 30 with Graves' hyperthyroidism that later progressed to Graves' ophthalmopathy. CDR3 nucleotides: TGTGCCAGCAGCCAAGCTTATTTTAAGGCTAGCGGGAACACCGGGGAGCTGTTTTTT. Amino acid sequence: CASSQAYFKASGNTGELFF.